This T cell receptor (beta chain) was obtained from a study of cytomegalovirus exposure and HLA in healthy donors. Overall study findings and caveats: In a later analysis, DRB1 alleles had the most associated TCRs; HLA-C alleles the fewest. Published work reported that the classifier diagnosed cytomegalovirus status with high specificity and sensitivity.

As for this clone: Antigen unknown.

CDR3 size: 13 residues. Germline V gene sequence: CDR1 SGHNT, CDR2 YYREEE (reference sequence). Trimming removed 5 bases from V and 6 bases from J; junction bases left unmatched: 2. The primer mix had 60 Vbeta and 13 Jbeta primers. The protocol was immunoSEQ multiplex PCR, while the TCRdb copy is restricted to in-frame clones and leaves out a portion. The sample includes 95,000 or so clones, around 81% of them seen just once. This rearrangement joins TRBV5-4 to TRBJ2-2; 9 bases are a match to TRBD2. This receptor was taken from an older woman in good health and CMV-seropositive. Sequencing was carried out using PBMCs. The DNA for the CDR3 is TGTGCCAGCAGAGGGACTAGCTCCGGGGAGCTGTTTTTT. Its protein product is CASRGTSSGELFF.